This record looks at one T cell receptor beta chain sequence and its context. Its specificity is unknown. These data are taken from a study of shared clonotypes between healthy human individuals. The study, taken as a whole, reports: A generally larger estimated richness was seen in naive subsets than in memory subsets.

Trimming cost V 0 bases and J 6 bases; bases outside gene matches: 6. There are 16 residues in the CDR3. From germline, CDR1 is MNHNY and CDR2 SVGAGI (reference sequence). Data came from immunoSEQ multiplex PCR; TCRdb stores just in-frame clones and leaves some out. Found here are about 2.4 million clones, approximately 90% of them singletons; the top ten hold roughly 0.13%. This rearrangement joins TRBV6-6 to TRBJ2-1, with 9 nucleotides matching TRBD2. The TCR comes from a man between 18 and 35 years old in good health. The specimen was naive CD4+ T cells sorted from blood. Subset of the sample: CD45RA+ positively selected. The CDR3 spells CASSYSRLAESNEQFF. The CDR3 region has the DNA TGTGCCAGCAGTTACTCCCGACTAGCGGAAAGCAATGAGCAGTTCTTC.